The next 28 T cell receptor beta chains were all read from a single sample in a study of blood T cell repertoires in COVID-19. Repertoires were generated with immunoSEQ multiplex PCR, while TCRdb's copy carries only in-frame clones and drops some. The sample shows 200,000 or so clones, 65% to 85% of them seen only once. Specimen: peripheral blood. The receptor source for this set is a woman of 80 years or more with acute or convalescent COVID-19.

This chain links TRBV3-1 (or the pseudogene TRBV3-2) with TRBJ1-5; weak D call: TRBD1 (6 bases). Looked up from germline, CDR1 is LGHDT and CDR2 is YNNKEL (reference sequence). The CDR3 has 13 residues. Trimming removed 4 bases at V and 7 bases at J, with 11 bases between. CDR3 coding DNA: TGTGCCAGCAGCCTCTACAGGGACCAGCCCCAGCATTTT. Amino acid sequence: CASSLYRDQPQHF.

CDR3 residues: CASSEAGQGTEAFF. The CDR3 nucleotides read TGTGCCAGCAGTGAAGCAGGACAGGGCACTGAAGCTTTCTTT. V and J are TRBV6-1 and TRBJ1-1; 8 nucleotides agree with TRBD1. Germline-derived CDR1 and CDR2 are MNHNS and SASEGT. V lost 0 bases to trimming and J lost 4 bases; unmatched junction nucleotides: 1. The CDR3 consists of 14 residues.

The V call is TRBV6-4, the J call TRBJ2-1; TRBD2 is a possible D gene (6 bases). CDR1 MRHNA and CDR2 SNTAGT come from the germline V gene. The V end was cut by 1 base, the J end by 7 bases, with 20 bases between. The CDR3 consists of 17 residues. The CDR3 sequence: CASSDYGGSGRRNEQFF. In DNA, the CDR3 is TGTGCCAGCAGTGACTACGGGGGATCAGGCAGAAGAAATGAGCAGTTCTTC.

This chain links TRBV7-3 with TRBJ2-7, with D possibly matching TRBD1 (5 bases). The CDR3 runs to 14 residues. The ends were cut back, 2 bases at V and 2 bases at J, with 10 bases in the middle. Germline V CDR1 and CDR2: SGHTA, FQGTGA. CDR3 coding DNA: TGTGCCAGCAGCTTACACCCAGGGCCCTACGAGCAGTACTTC. Protein sequence: CASSLHPGPYEQYF.

As DNA, the CDR3 is TGTGCCAGCAGCGGGACTAGCGGACTCACAGATACGCAGTATTTT. It codes for CASSGTSGLTDTQYF. The chain combines TRBV6-6 with TRBJ2-3, with TRBD2 matching 11 bases. With V trimmed by 6 bases and J by 2 bases, 4 bases remained unmatched. The germline gives CDR1 MNHNY, CDR2 SVGAGI (reference sequence). CDR3 length: 15 amino acids.

DNA for the CDR3: TGTGCCAGTCTAACAGGGTTGGGCTACGAGCAGTACTTC. Residues: CASLTGLGYEQYF. This chain joins TRBV9 and TRBJ2-7, with D possibly matching TRBD1 (6 bases). The V end was cut by 8 bases, the J end by 3 bases, with 15 bases between. Germline values: CDR1 SGDLS, CDR2 YYNGEE. The length of the CDR3 is 13 residues.

Only one count was recorded for this clone. The chain combines TRBV19 with TRBJ1-2, with D possibly being TRBD1 (5 bases). Germline V gene sequence: CDR1 LNHDA, CDR2 SQIVND (reference sequence). This CDR3 contains 12 residues. The ends were cut back, 5 bases at V and 9 bases at J, with 13 bases in the middle. In DNA form, the CDR3 reads TGTGCCAGTAGTCTCACGGGGGATAGCTACACCTTC. It translates to CASSLTGDSYTF.

The chain couples TRBV7-8 to TRBJ1-2; TRBD1 might be the D (5 bases). Trimming removed 5 bases at V and 3 bases at J, with 16 bases between. Germline lookup yields CDR1 SGHVS and CDR2 FQNEAQ. The CDR3 sequence is 15 residues long. The CDR3 reads CASSLRQGPDYGYTF. The CDR3 region has the DNA TGTGCCAGCAGCCTCCGCCAGGGCCCGGACTATGGCTACACCTTC.

The chain joins TRBV7-9 to TRBJ1-1; D is uncertain. This CDR3 has 16 amino acids. Germline CDR1 and CDR2: SEHNR and FQNEAQ (reference sequence). Trimming pared 5 bases from V and 1 base from J, leaving 17 bases between. The DNA for the CDR3 is TGTGCCAGCAGCCCTCCCTTAAGATTCGGGAACACTGAAGCTTTCTTT. This sequence encodes CASSPPLRFGNTEAFF.

The chain combines TRBV14 with TRBJ1-1, with D possibly TRBD1 on 6 matching bases. The CDR3 spans 15 residues. From germline, CDR1 is SGHDN and CDR2 FVKESK. The V and J ends lost 5 bases and 4 bases respectively, with 17 bases between them. CDR3 coding DNA: TGTGCCAGCAGCAAGAACAGGGTAGTCGGCACTGAAGCTTTCTTT. Translation gives CASSKNRVVGTEAFF.

This clone has just a few counts. The V gene is TRBV7-6, the J gene TRBJ2-7, with TRBD2 matching 10 bases. Germline CDR1 is SGHVS and CDR2 is FNYEAQ. The CDR3 is 15 residues long. J gave up 4 bases and V 1 base, and 4 bases lay outside the gene matches. CDR3 bases: TGTGCCAGCAGCTTAGAGGGTAGCGGGAGGTACGAGCAGTACTTC. Its translation is CASSLEGSGRYEQYF. Together with reference TRBV7-6 and TRBJ2-7, the CDR3 gives the full variable domain: GAGVSQSPRYKVTKRGQDVALRCDPISGHVSLYWYRQALGQGPEFLTYFNYEAQQDKSGLPNDRFSAERPEGSISTLTIQRTEQRDSAMYRCASSLEGSGRYEQYFGPGTRLTVT.

Comment on this clone: The same CDR3 can be traced to other DNA sequences in this sample. This chain connects TRBV12-5 to TRBJ2-1; D possibly corresponds to TRBD2 (7 bases). Germline values: CDR1 LGHNT, CDR2 FRNRAP. V gave up 5 bases and J gave up 1 base, with 21 bases separating them. This CDR3 region has 18 residues. For the CDR3, the DNA is TGTGCTAGTGGTCCCCGCGGGGGAGGGGGGGGATCCTACAATGAGCAGTTCTTC. Its protein product is CASGPRGGGGGSYNEQFF.

This chain links TRBV30 with TRBJ1-1; no clear D. Trimming took 7 bases from V and 1 from J, leaving 19 bases between them. In germline, CDR1 is GTSNPN, CDR2 SVGIG (reference sequence). The CDR3 is made up of 15 amino acids. The CDR3 nucleotides are TGTGCCTACTACCTCCCTCCCCCCCGGAACACTGAAGCTTTCTTT. Protein product: CAYYLPPPRNTEAFF.

V usage is TRBV27 and J usage is TRBJ1-5; TRBD1 matches at 9 bases. CDR3 length: 15 residues. V lost 3 bases to trimming and J lost 7 bases; unmatched junction nucleotides: 7. Germline V gene sequence: CDR1 MNHEY, CDR2 SMNVEV (reference sequence). The CDR3 nucleotides read TGTGCCAGCAGTTTTAGGACAGGGGTGGGCCAGCCCCAGCATTTT. Amino acids: CASSFRTGVGQPQHF.

CDR3 protein: CASTWILTAFDEQYF. The DNA of the CDR3 is TGTGCCAGCACCTGGATTCTTACAGCCTTTGACGAGCAGTACTTC. The chain couples TRBV6-5 to TRBJ2-7; no clear D. Germline-derived CDR1 and CDR2 are MNHEY and SVGAGI. Between the trimmed V and J ends, which lost 7 bases and 5 bases, there was a span of 21 bases. The CDR3 length is 15 residues.

This chain links TRBV11-2 with TRBJ1-2; the match to TRBD1 covers 7 bases. The trim removed 5 bases at V and 1 base at J, leaving 7 bases unmatched. Per the germline V gene, CDR1 is SGHAT and CDR2 is FQNNGV. The CDR3 contains 15 residues. The CDR3 DNA follows: TGTGCCAGCAGCGCGAGACAGGGACTTAACTATGGCTACACCTTC. As protein: CASSARQGLNYGYTF.

The chain combines TRBV4-3 with TRBJ2-7; 13 nucleotides agree with TRBD2. This CDR3 has 18 residues. V dropped 0 bases and J dropped 0; count of bases not matched to a gene: 5. From germline, CDR1 is LGHNA and CDR2 YSLEER. Here the CDR3 DNA reads TGCGCCAGCAGCCAAGAACTAGCGGGGGGGATCCCCTCCTACGAGCAGTACTTC. Translated, it gives CASSQELAGGIPSYEQYF.

This sequence joins TRBV12-3 or TRBV12-4 and TRBJ1-2; D unresolved. V was pared by 2 bases and J by 8 bases, with 9 bases between. The CDR3 contains 12 residues. The CDR3 nucleotides read TGTGCCAGCAGTTTAAGAGGGAACGGCTACACCTTC. This encodes CASSLRGNGYTF.

V usage is TRBV3-1 (or the pseudogene TRBV3-2) and J usage is TRBJ2-7; weak D call: TRBD1 (5 bases). Germline-derived CDR1 and CDR2 are LGHDT and YNNKEL (reference sequence). This CDR3 has 14 amino acids. With 1 base removed from V and 2 bases from J, the gap between germline ends came to 9 bases. The CDR3 DNA sequence: TGTGCCAGCAGCCAAGGCGAAGGGGCCTACGAGCAGTACTTC. Protein product: CASSQGEGAYEQYF.

For this clone: An end of the junction differs from the germline gene, which may be a read error. This chain uses TRBV3-1 (or the pseudogene TRBV3-2) with TRBJ2-7; 9 bases match TRBD2. The CDR3 totals 15 residues. Germline-derived CDR1 and CDR2 are LGHDT and YNNKEL (reference sequence). CDR3 sequence reads: CAGSQAGTSFNEQYF. The DNA of the CDR3 is TGTGCCGGCAGCCAAGCCGGGACTAGCTTTAACGAGCAGTACTTC.

As regards this clone: Possible read error: a much larger clone is one base away. The J gene is TRBJ2-3, the V gene TRBV4-2; D not resolved. The CDR3 is made up of 16 amino acids. From germline, CDR1 is LGHNA and CDR2 YNFKEQ. The CDR3 loop is CAGSQDPRPSTDTQYF. The CDR3 bases are TGTGCCGGCAGCCAAGATCCTAGACCTAGCACAGATACGCAGTATTTT.

The V call is TRBV19, the J call TRBJ1-1, with D possibly TRBD1 on 5 matching bases. Trimming took 5 bases from V and 6 from J, leaving 16 bases between them. The germline gives CDR1 LNHDA, CDR2 SQIVND (reference sequence). CDR3 size: 14 residues. CDR3 in amino acids: CASSSRERDSEAFF. The CDR3 DNA is TGTGCCAGTAGTTCGAGAGAAAGGGACTCTGAAGCTTTCTTT.

V is TRBV21-1 and J is TRBJ2-1; the DNA was not compared with TRBD1, the D call given in the table. TRBV21-1 is a documented pseudogene. CDR3 length: 19 amino acids. The CDR3 nucleotides read TGTGCCAGCAGCTTTTTGATAGGGATATGGACAGGCATCTACAATGAGCAGTTCTTC. Encoded protein: CASSFLIGIWTGIYNEQFF.

The sample holds one count of this clone. V usage is TRBV7-9 and J usage is TRBJ1-1; 7 nucleotides line up with TRBD1. CDR1 is SEHNR, CDR2 FQNEAQ, per germline (reference sequence). The trim removed 3 bases at V and 0 bases at J, leaving 10 bases unmatched. The CDR3 has 17 amino acids. DNA of the CDR3: TGTGCCAGCAGCTTGGATACAGGGGCGTCCCTGAACACTGAAGCTTTCTTT. Translation: CASSLDTGASLNTEAFF.

This clone has a handful of counts. The V call is TRBV19, the J call TRBJ1-5; TRBD1 might be the D (5 bases). The germline CDR1 and CDR2 sequences are LNHDA and SQIVND (reference sequence). V was shortened by 7 bases and J by 5 bases, with 15 bases between the two germline ends. This CDR3 has 14 amino acids. The CDR3 bases are TGTGCCAGTACTCAAGACAGTTCTTATCAGCCCCAGCATTTT. Its protein is CASTQDSSYQPQHF.

V is TRBV2 and J is TRBJ1-5; TRBD1 matches at 7 bases. The CDR3 length is 13 residues. Germline V CDR1 and CDR2: SNHLY, FYNNEI. Germline trimming cut 5 bases from V and 6 bases from J; bases unmatched to any gene: 4. CDR3 region: CASSLDRVQPQHF. CDR3 coding DNA: TGTGCCAGCAGTCTTGACAGGGTTCAGCCCCAGCATTTT.

This chain links TRBV18 with TRBJ1-3, with 8 bases aligning to TRBD1. With 6 bases clipped from V and 6 bases from J, the junction kept 4 bases outside the gene matches. Per germline, CDR1 KGHSH and CDR2 LQKENI. This CDR3 spans 13 amino acids. The CDR3 is CASSGQGANTIYF. The DNA of the CDR3 is TGTGCCAGCTCCGGACAGGGCGCAAACACCATATATTTT.

The DNA of the CDR3 is TGCGCCAGCAGGGGGGGACCGAGTACAGATACGCAGTATTTT. Translated, it gives CASRGGPSTDTQYF. The chain uses TRBV5-1 and TRBJ2-3, with D possibly matching TRBD2 (6 bases). V shed 5 bases and J shed 3 bases, with 13 bases lying between them. This CDR3 spans 14 amino acids. Per the germline V gene, CDR1 is SGHRS and CDR2 is YFSETQ.